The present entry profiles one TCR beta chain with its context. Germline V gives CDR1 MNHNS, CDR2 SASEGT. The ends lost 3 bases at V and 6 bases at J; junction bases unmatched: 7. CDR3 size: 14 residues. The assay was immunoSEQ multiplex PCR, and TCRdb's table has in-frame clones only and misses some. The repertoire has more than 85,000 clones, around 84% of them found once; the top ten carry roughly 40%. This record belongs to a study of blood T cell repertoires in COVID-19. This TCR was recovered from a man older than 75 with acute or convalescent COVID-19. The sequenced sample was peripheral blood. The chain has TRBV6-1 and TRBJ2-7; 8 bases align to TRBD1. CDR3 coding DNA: TGTGCCAGCAGTGACAGGGGGCAGGCGATCGAGCAGTACTTC. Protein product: CASSDRGQAIEQYF.